Detailed here is one T cell receptor beta chain. The V gene's germline CDR1 is SGHTA and CDR2 FQGNSA. This CDR3 region has 15 residues. The V and J ends lost 4 bases and 0 bases, in that order; junction bases with no gene match: 5. The sample belongs to a study of blood T cell repertoires in COVID-19. Study in general: Material from acute and convalescent COVID-19 was sourced from the United States, Italy and Spain.

Original data processing: Nucleated cell counts were estimated from reference gene primer amplification. Sequencing was performed with immunoSEQ multiplex PCR; in TCRdb, only in-frame clones are kept and a portion is missing. Clonal size and the V and J genes are those of that table, whereas D and trimming came from the DNA. This table holds just over 150,000 clones, 70% to 85% found once. Sequenced: peripheral blood. The sequence derives from a woman older than 75 with acute or convalescent COVID-19. The chain joins TRBV7-2 to TRBJ1-2; TRBD1 agrees at 7 bases. CDR3 in amino acids: CASSSGQRTNYGYTF. For the CDR3, the DNA is TGTGCCAGCAGCTCGGGACAGCGAACTAACTATGGCTACACCTTC.